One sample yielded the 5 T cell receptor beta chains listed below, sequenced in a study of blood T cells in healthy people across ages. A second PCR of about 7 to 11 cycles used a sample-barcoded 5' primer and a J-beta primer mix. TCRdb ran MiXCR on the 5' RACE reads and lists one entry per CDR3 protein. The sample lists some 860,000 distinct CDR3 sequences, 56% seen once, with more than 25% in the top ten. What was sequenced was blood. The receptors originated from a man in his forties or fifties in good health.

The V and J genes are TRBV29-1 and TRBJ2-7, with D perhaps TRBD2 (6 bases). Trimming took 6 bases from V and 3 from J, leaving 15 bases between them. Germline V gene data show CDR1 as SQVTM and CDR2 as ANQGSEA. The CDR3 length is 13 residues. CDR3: CSVPGLGNYEQYF. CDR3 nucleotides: TGCAGCGTCCCGGGACTGGGTAACTACGAGCAGTACTTC.

CDR3 residues: CASSPWAGYGYTF. CDR3 DNA: TGTGCCAGCAGTCCGTGGGCAGGGTATGGCTACACCTTC. The chain joins TRBV6-4 to TRBJ1-2; maybe TRBD1 (5 bases). Trimming took off 5 bases at V and 5 bases at J, with 12 bases between the two ends. Germline loops: CDR1 MRHNA, CDR2 SNTAGT. The CDR3 is 13 amino acids.

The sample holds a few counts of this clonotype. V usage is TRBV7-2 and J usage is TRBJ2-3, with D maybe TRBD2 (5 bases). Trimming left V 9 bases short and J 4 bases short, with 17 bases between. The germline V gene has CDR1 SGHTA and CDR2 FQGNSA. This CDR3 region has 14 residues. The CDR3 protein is CASSDSQFADTQYF. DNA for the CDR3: TGTGCCAGTTCGGACTCTCAATTCGCAGATACGCAGTATTTT. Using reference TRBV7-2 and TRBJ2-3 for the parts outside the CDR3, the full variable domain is GAGVSQSPSNKVTEKGKDVELRCDPISGHTALYWYRQSLGQGLEFLIYFQGNSAPDKSGLPSDRFSAERTGGSVSTLTIQRTQQEDSAVYLCASSDSQFADTQYFGPGTRLTVL.

The CDR3 sequence: CASKGQHSPLHF. The CDR3 nucleotides are TGTGCCAGCAAGGGTCAGCATTCACCCCTCCACTTT. V and J are TRBV28 and TRBJ1-6, with D hard to call. The V gene lost 7 bases and the J gene lost 8 bases, with 9 bases spanning the gap. The CDR3 extends over 12 amino acids. Germline CDR1 is MDHEN and CDR2 is SYDVKM.

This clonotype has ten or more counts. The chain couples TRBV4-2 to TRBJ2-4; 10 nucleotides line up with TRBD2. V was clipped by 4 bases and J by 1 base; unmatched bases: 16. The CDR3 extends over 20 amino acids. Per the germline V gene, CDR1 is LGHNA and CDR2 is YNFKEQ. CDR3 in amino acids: CASSPVLFLAGVRAKNIQYF. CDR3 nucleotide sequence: TGTGCCAGCAGCCCAGTTCTCTTCCTAGCGGGAGTTAGGGCCAAAAACATTCAGTACTTC.